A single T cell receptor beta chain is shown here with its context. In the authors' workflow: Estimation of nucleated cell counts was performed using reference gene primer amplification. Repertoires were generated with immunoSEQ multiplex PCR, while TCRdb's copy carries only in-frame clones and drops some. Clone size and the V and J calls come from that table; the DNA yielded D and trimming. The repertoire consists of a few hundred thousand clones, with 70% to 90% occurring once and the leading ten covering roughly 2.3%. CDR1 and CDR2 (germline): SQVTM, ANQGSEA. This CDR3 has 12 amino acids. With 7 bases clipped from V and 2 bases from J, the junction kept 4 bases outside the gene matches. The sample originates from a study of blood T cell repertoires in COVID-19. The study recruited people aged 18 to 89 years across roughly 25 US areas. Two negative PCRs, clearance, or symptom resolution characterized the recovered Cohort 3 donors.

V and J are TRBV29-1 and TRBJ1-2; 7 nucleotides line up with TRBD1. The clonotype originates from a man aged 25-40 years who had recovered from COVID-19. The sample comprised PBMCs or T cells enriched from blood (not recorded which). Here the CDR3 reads CSGEDRNYGYTF. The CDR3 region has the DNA TGCAGCGGAGAGGACAGGAACTATGGCTACACCTTC.